The clone carrying this T cell receptor (beta chain) showed up just a few times. The sample belongs to a study of blood T cell repertoires in COVID-19. Turning to the study itself: Samples representing acute and convalescent COVID-19 were sourced from the United States, Italy and Spain. T cells, B-cell-depleted T cells, or PBMCs supplied cDNA or gDNA.

The CDR3 is 19 amino acids. Germline V gene sequence: CDR1 MNHEY, CDR2 SMNVEV (reference sequence). Trimming left V 5 bases short and J 3 bases short, with 29 bases between. In the original workflow: Nucleated cell number was recorded as an estimate derived from reference gene primer amplification. Using immunoSEQ multiplex PCR, the repertoire was profiled, and TCRdb retains in-frame clones only, with some absent. The V and J calls and the clone size are those of that table, but D and trimming were determined from the DNA. The data contain about 140,000 clones, roughly four fifths of them singletons.

The origin of this receptor is a woman older than 75 with acute or convalescent COVID-19. The V call is TRBV27, the J call TRBJ2-7; weak D call: TRBD2 (6 bases). The material sequenced was peripheral blood. The CDR3 loop reads CASSTVGGWLQPKGYEQYF. CDR3 sequence (DNA): TGTGCCAGCAGTACTGTGGGGGGTTGGCTACAGCCGAAAGGCTACGAGCAGTACTTC.